The T cell receptor (beta chain) described here comes from a study of blood T cells in healthy people across ages. The use of a sample-barcoded 5' primer and a J-beta primer mix characterized a second PCR of roughly 6 to 12 cycles. A template-switch adaptor with 12 random nucleotides tagged each cDNA molecule. Every sample gave at least 2.5 million paired-end reads containing CDR3. One entry per CDR3 protein, called by TCRdb with MiXCR from the 5' RACE reads. This table has hundreds of thousands of distinct CDR3 sequences, about 48% appearing once. Researchers isolated at least 6 million PBMCs per sample. The CDR3 extends over 14 amino acids. Per the germline V gene, CDR1 is SQVTM and CDR2 is ANQGSEA.

The V gene is TRBV29-1, the J gene TRBJ2-5; no clear D. The J call is in doubt because the DNA end fits TRBJ2-7 better. This TCR was sampled from a man aged 30 to 45 in good health. Sequencing was performed on blood. Here the CDR3 DNA reads TGCAGCGTTGAAGGAGCCGGACGGACCTACGAGCAGTACTTC. As protein: CSVEGAGRTYEQYF.